This T cell receptor beta chain was profiled in a study of T-cell reconstitution after alpha-beta-depleted transplantation in children. This clonotype has just a few counts. Germline lookup yields CDR1 SNHLY and CDR2 FYNNEI. This CDR3 region has 15 residues. V was clipped by 6 bases and J by 6 bases, with 15 bases between them. Unique molecular identifiers were incorporated when the TCRbeta library was constructed. MiXCR, applied by TCRdb to the PCR reads, yields one record per CDR3 protein. The data hold approximately 430,000 distinct CDR3 sequences, with about a sixth observed a single time. The genes are TRBV2 and TRBJ1-6, with no clear D. The TCR originated in a boy under two years old who had a stem cell transplant for Wiskott-Aldrich syndrome, so the T cells may come from the graft donor. The specimen was PBMCs, mostly from graft donor cells, collected 360 days after TCRalphabeta/CD19-depleted stem cell transplant. This CDR3 is CASSVGGSPNSPLHF. As DNA, the CDR3 is TGTGCCAGCAGCGTGGGAGGCTCACCTAATTCACCCCTCCACTTT.